The T cell receptor (beta chain) described here comes from a study of human thymus T cells. Thymic resections from corrective heart surgery supplied the tissue. Having surgery to correct congenital heart defects, healthy Finnish infants acted as the donors. Comment on this clone: Its target is not known.

Study results and caveats: Thymic and blood repertoires seemed to show skewed V and J gene use.

Data came from immunoSEQ multiplex PCR; TCRdb stores just in-frame clones and leaves some out. The sample records more than 70,000 clones, about 96% being singletons. From germline, CDR1 is MNHEY and CDR2 SMNVEV (reference sequence). V was pared by 4 bases and J by 4 bases, with 9 bases of the junction left unmatched. The CDR3 has 17 residues. Sequencing was done on a sample of thymus tissue. The V and J genes are TRBV27 and TRBJ2-1; TRBD2 matches at 11 bases. The TCR originated in a boy younger than two with a congenital heart defect but otherwise immunologically healthy. The CDR3 DNA reads TGTGCCAGCAGTTCCCACAGTAGCGGGGGGGTTTACAATGAGCAGTTCTTC. Encoded protein: CASSSHSSGGVYNEQFF.